What follows is one T cell receptor (beta chain) and its context. Its specificity is not known. Axillary draining lymph nodes of breast cancer patients supplied the node samples. This CDR3 region has 12 residues. V shed 4 bases and J shed 4 bases, with 4 bases lying between them. Per germline, CDR1 MDHEN and CDR2 SYDVKM. TCRdb redid the calling of the multiplex PCR reads with MiXCR, one entry per CDR3 protein. The sample contains 200,000 or so distinct CDR3 sequences, 31% of which appear only once. The sample originates from a study of breast tumors, draining lymph nodes, adjacent tissues. Study findings and constraints: Data fit most tumor T cells coming from lymph node, expanding in tumor. The lymph node origin of tumor T cells was framed as consistent with a hypothesis, not demonstrated.

This TCR came from a female donor with breast cancer. Some clones in this sample may be carry-over from other donors' samples. The sequenced sample consisted of axillary lymph node tissue. The chain recombines TRBV28 with TRBJ2-2, with D uncertain. DNA for the CDR3: TGTGCCAGCAGTTCCCTCACCGGGGAGCTGTTTTTT. Amino acids: CASSSLTGELFF.